This TCR beta chain was retrieved from a study of blood T cells in healthy people across ages. Regarding the study as a whole: Changes seen in expanded clonotypes were possibly confounded by donor CMV status left unknown. The study found more naive CD4+ cells and higher diversity in long-lived than aged donors.

As for this clonotype: Its antigen is as yet unknown.

A J-beta primer mix and a sample-barcoded 5' primer were used in a second PCR of about 7 to 11 cycles. Template switching added a 12-random-nucleotide identifier to every cDNA molecule. Samples each returned at least 3 million CDR3-containing paired-end reads. TCRdb reanalysed the 5' RACE reads using MiXCR and keeps one entry per CDR3 protein. The table has 720,000 or so distinct CDR3 sequences, around 41% seen once; the top ten hold about 30%. CDR1 is SGHRS and CDR2 is YFSETQ in the germline V gene. With 4 bases removed from V and 3 bases from J, the gap between germline ends came to 11 bases. The CDR3 covers 13 residues.

The chain has TRBV5-1 and TRBJ2-7; D is uncertain. This clonotype originated in a man older than 75 in good health. Specimen: blood. The CDR3 region has the DNA TGCGCCAGCAGCGTGAGTGTCAACTACGAGCAGTACTTC. It translates to CASSVSVNYEQYF.